This T cell receptor beta chain was sequenced during a study of CD8+CD57+ T cells in acquired aplastic anemia. Genomic DNA, serving as template, underwent TCR beta VDJ and CDR3 profiling. MiXCR, run by TCRdb on the reads, gives a single entry per CDR3 protein. The repertoire holds hundreds of thousands of distinct CDR3 sequences, approximately 60% seen once, with around 1.3% in the top ten. The authors sequenced patients whose flow cytometry had shown CD8+CD57+ cell expansion. Per germline, CDR1 SGHNT and CDR2 YYREEE (reference sequence). V was pared by 4 bases and J by 4 bases, with 24 bases between. This CDR3 is 17 amino acids long.

The chain couples TRBV5-4 to TRBJ2-7, with a possible D match to TRBD1 (6 bases). This receptor was taken from a human donor with aplastic anemia. The sequenced sample consisted of sorted CD4+, CD8+, or CD8+CD57+ T cells (not recorded which) from PBMCs. The CDR3 spells CASSPGSGVAERYEQYF. In DNA, the CDR3 is TGTGCCAGCAGCCCAGGTTCAGGGGTGGCGGAGAGGTACGAGCAGTACTTC.